Listed here are 10 T cell receptor beta chains from one sample, sequenced in a study of post-analysis software for immune sequencing data. Findings and limits, study-wide: Five TRBV segments, TRBV5-6, TRBV5-1 and TRBV20-1 among them, were found more frequent in patients than controls.

These receptors lack a known antigen. Unique molecular identifiers had been added to the TCR beta cDNA libraries. TCRdb recomputed calls from the PCR reads with MiXCR, one row per CDR3 protein. The table includes hundreds of thousands of distinct CDR3 sequences, 25% to 30% detected once. The material sequenced was blood. The source is a girl aged 10-17 years with multiple sclerosis.

CDR3 nucleotides: TGTGCCAGCAGGCTCGACAGGGGGCTAAGCAATGAGCAGTTCTTC. Translation: CASRLDRGLSNEQFF. The chain carries TRBV12-3 or TRBV12-4 and TRBJ2-1; 10 positions match TRBD1. The CDR3 contains 15 residues. V was pared by 6 bases and J by 6 bases, with 8 bases of the junction left unmatched.

V gene TRBV28 combines with J gene TRBJ2-5, with D unclear. The V gene lost 6 bases and the J gene lost 1 base, with 12 bases spanning the gap. There are 14 residues in the CDR3. Germline V gene lookup returns CDR1 MDHEN and CDR2 SYDVKM. The CDR3 reads CASSDRTAQETQYF. The CDR3 bases are TGTGCCAGCAGCGATCGAACAGCCCAAGAGACCCAGTACTTC.

This clonotype was counted only a few times. V is TRBV28 and J is TRBJ2-2; D gene unclear. The CDR3 loop spans 15 amino acids. Trimming pared 5 bases from V and 1 base from J, leaving 11 bases between. Per germline, CDR1 MDHEN and CDR2 SYDVKM. The chain's CDR3 is CASSPTPWNTGELFF. The CDR3 bases are TGTGCCAGCAGTCCAACCCCATGGAACACCGGGGAGCTGTTTTTT.

This clonotype has a handful of counts. This sequence joins TRBV2 and TRBJ2-5; 7 bases are shared with TRBD2. Germline V lookup: CDR1 SNHLY, CDR2 FYNNEI. The V and J ends lost 6 bases and 4 bases, in that order; junction bases with no gene match: 8. This CDR3 has 14 residues. CDR3 residues: CASRGMGGLETQYF. CDR3 coding DNA: TGTGCCAGCAGGGGAATGGGGGGGTTAGAGACCCAGTACTTC.

This clonotype was counted only a few times. This chain joins TRBV28 and TRBJ2-1, with D possibly TRBD2 on 6 matching bases. The CDR3 spans 16 residues. CDR1 is MDHEN, CDR2 SYDVKM, per germline. The germline V and J ends were trimmed by 2 bases and 3 bases, with 14 bases remaining between them. CDR3 sequence reads: CASSLGVRRDYNEQFF. The CDR3, as DNA: TGTGCCAGCAGTTTAGGAGTTAGGCGGGACTACAATGAGCAGTTCTTC.

The chain joins TRBV20-1 to TRBJ2-7, with 7 bases lining up with TRBD1. Germline CDR1 DFQATT, CDR2 SNEGSKA (reference sequence). CDR3 size: 14 residues. V trimming: 6 bases; J trimming: 1 base; junction bases outside the gene matches: 9. The CDR3 DNA sequence: TGCAGTGCCCCCATGGCAGGGGGATCCTACGAGCAGTACTTC. Translation gives CSAPMAGGSYEQYF.

The rearrangement uses TRBV28 and TRBJ2-5; D gene uncertain. The CDR3 totals 13 residues. The V gene's germline CDR1 is MDHEN and CDR2 SYDVKM. V was shortened by 8 bases and J by 5 bases, with 15 bases between the two germline ends. The CDR3 bases are TGTGCCAGCCACAACGGGCGGCGGGAGACCCAGTACTTC. As protein: CASHNGRRETQYF.

The chain recombines TRBV5-1 with TRBJ1-1, with D uncertain. This CDR3 region has 14 residues. V lost 0 bases, J lost 5 bases, and 11 bases lay in between. CDR1 and CDR2 from the germline V gene are SGHRS and YFSETQ. CDR3 sequence: CASSLVPGETEAFF. In nucleotides, the CDR3 is TGCGCCAGCAGCTTGGTCCCCGGTGAGACTGAAGCTTTCTTT.

V is TRBV20-1 and J is TRBJ1-2; D is perhaps TRBD1 (5 bases). The CDR3 runs 11 residues. Looked up from germline, CDR1 is DFQATT and CDR2 is SNEGSKA (reference sequence). V lost 7 bases, J lost 4 bases, and 10 bases lay in between. CDR3 residues: CSVRGSYGYTF. The CDR3 region has the DNA TGCAGTGTAAGGGGCAGCTATGGCTACACCTTC.

This clonotype was picked up a small number of times. The V gene is TRBV12-3 or TRBV12-4, the J gene TRBJ2-1; TRBD2 matches 10 bases. The CDR3 consists of 15 residues. V shed 10 bases and J 2 bases; nucleotides not matched to a gene: 8. In DNA form, the CDR3 reads TGTGCCATAGGCCAGCGGGGGGGCGCCTACAATGAGCAGTTCTTC. This gives the protein CAIGQRGGAYNEQFF.